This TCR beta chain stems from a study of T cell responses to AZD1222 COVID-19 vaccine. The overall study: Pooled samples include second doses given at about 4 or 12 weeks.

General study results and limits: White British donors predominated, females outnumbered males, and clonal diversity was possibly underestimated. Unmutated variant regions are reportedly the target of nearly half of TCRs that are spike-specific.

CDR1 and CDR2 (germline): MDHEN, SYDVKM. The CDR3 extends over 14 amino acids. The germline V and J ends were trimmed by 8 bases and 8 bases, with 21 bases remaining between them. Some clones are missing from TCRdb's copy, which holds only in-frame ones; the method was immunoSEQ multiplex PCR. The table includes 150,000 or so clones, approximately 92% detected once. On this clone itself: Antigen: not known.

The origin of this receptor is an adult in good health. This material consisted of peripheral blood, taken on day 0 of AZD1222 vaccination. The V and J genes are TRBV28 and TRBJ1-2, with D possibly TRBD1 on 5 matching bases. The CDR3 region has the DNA TGTGCCAGCTCACCCGGGGCAGTGAGTATCGGCTACACCTTC. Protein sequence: CASSPGAVSIGYTF.